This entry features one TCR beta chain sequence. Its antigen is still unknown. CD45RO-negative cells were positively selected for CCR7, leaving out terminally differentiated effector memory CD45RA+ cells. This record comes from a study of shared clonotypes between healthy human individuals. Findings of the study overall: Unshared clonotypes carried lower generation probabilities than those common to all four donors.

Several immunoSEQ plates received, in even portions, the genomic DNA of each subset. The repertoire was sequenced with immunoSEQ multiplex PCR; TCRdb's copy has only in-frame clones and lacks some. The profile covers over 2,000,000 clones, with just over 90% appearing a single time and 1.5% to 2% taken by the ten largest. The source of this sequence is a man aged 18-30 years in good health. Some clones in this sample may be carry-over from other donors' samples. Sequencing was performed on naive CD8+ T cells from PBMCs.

The CDR3 sequence is CASSTSLERNTGELFF. The DNA of the CDR3 is TGTGCCAGTAGTACCTCCCTTGAGCGTAACACCGGGGAGCTGTTTTTT. The chain recombines TRBV19 with TRBJ2-2; D is unclear. Germline CDR1 is LNHDA and CDR2 is SQIVND (reference sequence). Trimming took 4 bases from V and 2 from J, leaving 14 bases between them. The CDR3 contains 16 residues.